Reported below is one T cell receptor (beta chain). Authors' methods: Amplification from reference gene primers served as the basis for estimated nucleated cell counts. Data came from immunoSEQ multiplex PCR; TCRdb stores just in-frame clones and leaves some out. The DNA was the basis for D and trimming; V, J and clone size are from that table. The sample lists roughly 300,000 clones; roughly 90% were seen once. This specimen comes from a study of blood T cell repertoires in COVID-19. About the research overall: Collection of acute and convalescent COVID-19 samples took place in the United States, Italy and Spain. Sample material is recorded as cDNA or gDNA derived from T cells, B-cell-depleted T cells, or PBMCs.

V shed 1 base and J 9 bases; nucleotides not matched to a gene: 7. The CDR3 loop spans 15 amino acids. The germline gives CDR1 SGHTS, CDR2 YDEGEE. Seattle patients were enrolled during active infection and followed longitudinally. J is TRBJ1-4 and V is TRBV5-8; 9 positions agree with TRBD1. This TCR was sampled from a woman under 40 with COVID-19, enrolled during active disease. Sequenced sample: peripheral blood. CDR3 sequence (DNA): TGTGCCAGCAGCTTGTTGAACAGGGGGCGGAAAAAACTGTTTTTT. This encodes CASSLLNRGRKKLFF.